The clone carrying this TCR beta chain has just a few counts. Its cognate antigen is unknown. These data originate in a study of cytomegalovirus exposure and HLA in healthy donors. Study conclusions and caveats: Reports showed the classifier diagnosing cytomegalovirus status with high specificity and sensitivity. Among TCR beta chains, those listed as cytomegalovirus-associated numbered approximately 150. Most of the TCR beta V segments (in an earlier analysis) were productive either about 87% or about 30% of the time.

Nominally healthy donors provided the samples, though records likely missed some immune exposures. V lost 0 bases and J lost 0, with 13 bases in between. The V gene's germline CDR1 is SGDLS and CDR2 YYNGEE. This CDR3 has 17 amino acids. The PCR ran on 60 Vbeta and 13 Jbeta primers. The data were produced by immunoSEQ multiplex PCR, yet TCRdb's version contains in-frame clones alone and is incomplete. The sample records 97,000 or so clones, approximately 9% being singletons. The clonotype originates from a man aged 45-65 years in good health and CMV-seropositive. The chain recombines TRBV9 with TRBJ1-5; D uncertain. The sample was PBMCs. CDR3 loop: CASSVGPGGYSNQPQHF. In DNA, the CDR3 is TGTGCCAGCAGCGTAGGACCGGGAGGGTATAGCAATCAGCCCCAGCATTTT.